The 14 T cell receptor beta chains listed next were all sequenced from one sample in a study of blood T cells in healthy people across ages. Together with a sample-barcoded 5' primer, a J-beta primer mix was included in a second PCR lasting about 6 to 11 cycles. TCRdb ran MiXCR on the 5' RACE reads and lists one entry per CDR3 protein. The data contain some 640,000 distinct CDR3 sequences, about half of them seen just once; the ten biggest clones take up around 32%. Source material: blood. These receptors were taken from a woman aged 60-70 years in good health.

DNA of the CDR3: TGTGCCAGCAGCTCCGGGGAAAGCTCCTACAATGAGCAGTACTTC. This gives the protein CASSSGESSYNEQYF. The chain carries TRBV7-3 and TRBJ2-1; D may be TRBD2 (5 bases). The end of the DNA is better explained by TRBJ2-7, so the J call may be wrong. Germline V gene data show CDR1 as SGHTA and CDR2 as FQGTGA. The CDR3 has 15 residues.

The CDR3 DNA sequence: TGTGCCAGCAGTGGACTAGCTGGAGAGACCCAGTACTTC. Its translation: CASSGLAGETQYF. The chain joins TRBV2 to TRBJ2-5, with TRBD2 matching over 7 bases. Germline-derived CDR1 and CDR2 are SNHLY and FYNNEI. J gave up 4 bases and V 4 bases, and 3 bases lay outside the gene matches. The CDR3 length is 13 residues.

This chain connects TRBV10-3 to TRBJ2-3; the D call may be TRBD1 or TRBD2 (5 bases each). This CDR3 is 17 amino acids long. The germline CDR1 and CDR2 sequences are ENHRY and SYGVKD. Between the trimmed V and J ends, which lost 6 bases and 0 bases, there was a span of 19 bases. This CDR3 reads CAISGTGGAASTDTQYF. The DNA of the CDR3 is TGTGCCATCAGCGGGACCGGTGGAGCAGCTAGCACAGATACGCAGTATTTT.

In this sample, this clonotype turned up many times. The CDR3 loop is CASSLSYTGRGREQYF. Written as DNA, the CDR3 is TGTGCCAGCAGCCTAAGTTATACGGGCAGGGGTCGGGAGCAGTACTTC. The chain joins TRBV28 to TRBJ2-7, with D perhaps matching TRBD1 (6 bases). The CDR3 extends over 16 amino acids. Looked up from germline, CDR1 is MDHEN and CDR2 is SYDVKM. V gave up 6 bases and J gave up 7 bases, with 25 bases separating them.

The chain combines TRBV20-1 with TRBJ2-1; D remains unclear. Germline CDR1 and CDR2: DFQATT and SNEGSKA (reference sequence). V was clipped by 0 bases and J by 0 bases, with 12 bases between them. The CDR3 length is 16 residues. CDR3: CSARDPKTTSYNEQFF. The CDR3 DNA follows: TGCAGTGCTAGAGACCCAAAAACAACCTCCTACAATGAGCAGTTCTTC.

The gene calls are TRBV11-2 and TRBJ2-3; possible D gene TRBD1, 6 bases. Germline-derived CDR1 and CDR2 are SGHAT and FQNNGV. CDR3 length: 16 residues. Trimming stripped 1 base from V and 2 bases from J, with 13 bases between. The CDR3 DNA follows: TGTGCCAGCAGCTTAGTCATGGGGGCCCTCACAGATACGCAGTATTTT. Translated, it gives CASSLVMGALTDTQYF.

This clonotype was counted a few times. V gene TRBV10-3 combines with J gene TRBJ2-7; 7 nucleotides align to TRBD1. The V segment lost 6 bases and the J segment 3 bases; nucleotides outside the gene matches: 8. CDR3 length: 14 amino acids. In germline, CDR1 is ENHRY, CDR2 SYGVKD. CDR3 in amino acids: CAIRRRDSNYEQYF. The CDR3 DNA follows: TGTGCCATCAGGAGAAGGGACAGCAACTACGAGCAGTACTTC.

The rearrangement links TRBV20-1 to TRBJ2-7; tentative D call: TRBD2 (7 bases). Deletions cut 0 bases from V and 3 bases from J, with 18 bases between. From germline, CDR1 is DFQATT and CDR2 SNEGSKA (reference sequence). CDR3 length equals 16 residues. The CDR3 DNA reads as TGCAGTGCTAGAGATGGGGGGGCTACTAACTTCTACGAGCAGTACTTC. Translating it yields CSARDGGATNFYEQYF.

Concerning this clonotype: An end of the junction does not agree with germline; a read error may underlie this. V usage is TRBV4-3 and J usage is TRBJ2-3; the match to TRBD1 covers 9 bases. This CDR3 comprises 16 residues. Germline CDR1 LGHNA, CDR2 YSLEER. CDR3 sequence (DNA): TGCACCAGCAGCCAAGATCAACAGGGGGCTAGAGATACGCAGTATTTT. It specifies CTSSQDQQGARDTQYF.

The J gene is TRBJ2-7, the V gene TRBV20-1, with D perhaps matching TRBD2 (6 bases). The germline V gene has CDR1 DFQATT and CDR2 SNEGSKA (reference sequence). V was trimmed by 7 bases and J by 3 bases, leaving 16 bases between them. This CDR3 contains 13 residues. CDR3: CSGRRAGDYEQYF. The CDR3 DNA reads TGCAGTGGACGGAGGGCCGGCGACTACGAGCAGTACTTC.

This chain connects TRBV9 to TRBJ1-1, with D unresolved. Germline CDR1 reads SGDLS; CDR2 reads YYNGEE. This CDR3 comprises 14 residues. Between the trimmed V and J ends, which lost 0 bases and 2 bases, there was a span of 8 bases. CDR3: CASSVDPANTEAFF. CDR3 nucleotides: TGTGCCAGCAGCGTAGACCCAGCAAACACTGAAGCTTTCTTT.

The chain is built from TRBV15 and TRBJ2-1; D is ambiguous. CDR3 length: 16 amino acids. Trimming pared 0 bases from V and 5 bases from J, leaving 14 bases between. The V gene's germline CDR1 is LNHNV and CDR2 YYDKDF (reference sequence). The CDR3 bases are TGTGCCACCAGCAGAGATTGGGTCGGGTCACACAATGAGCAGTTCTTC. It yields the protein CATSRDWVGSHNEQFF. The whole variable domain, filled in from reference TRBV15 and TRBJ2-1, reads DAMVIQNPRYQVTQFGKPVTLSCSQTLNHNVMYWYQQKSSQAPKLLFHYYDKDFNNEADTPDNFQSRRPNTSFCFLDIRSPGLGDTAMYLCATSRDWVGSHNEQFFGPGTRLTVL.

This clonotype has more than one count but fewer than ten. The chain is built from TRBV28 and TRBJ2-4; D gene ambiguous. Trimming removed 3 bases from V and 6 bases from J, with 12 bases in between. CDR3 length: 14 residues. CDR1 is MDHEN, CDR2 SYDVKM, per germline. CDR3: CASSFTTAGNIQYF. The CDR3 nucleotides read TGTGCCAGCAGTTTTACAACAGCCGGAAACATTCAGTACTTC.

The rearrangement links TRBV5-1 to TRBJ2-7; D is possibly TRBD1 (5 bases). V lost 2 bases and J 5 bases, leaving 17 bases between the germline ends. Germline loops: CDR1 SGHRS, CDR2 YFSETQ. The CDR3 length is 15 residues. CDR3 in DNA: TGCGCCAGCAGCTTCCGTTCCAGGGTAAGCGACGAGCAGTACTTC. Translating gives CASSFRSRVSDEQYF.